This T cell receptor beta chain is drawn from a study of shared clonotypes between healthy human individuals. It was at deep level that the assay was run. Some clones are missing from TCRdb's copy, which holds only in-frame ones; the method was immunoSEQ multiplex PCR. This sample has hundreds of thousands of clones, with over 65% found just once. Germline V CDR1 and CDR2: SNHLY, FYNNEI. Trimming pared 7 bases from V and 9 bases from J, leaving 19 bases between. The CDR3 runs 13 residues. The chain is built from TRBV2 and TRBJ2-7; D possibly corresponds to TRBD1 (5 bases). Specimen: PBMCs. The TCR originated in a woman aged 40-49 years in good health. Some clones in this sample may be carry-over from other donors' samples. This CDR3 reads CASTGRDTLGQYF. The CDR3 nucleotides read TGTGCCAGCACCGGCAGGGATACCCTTGGGCAGTACTTC.